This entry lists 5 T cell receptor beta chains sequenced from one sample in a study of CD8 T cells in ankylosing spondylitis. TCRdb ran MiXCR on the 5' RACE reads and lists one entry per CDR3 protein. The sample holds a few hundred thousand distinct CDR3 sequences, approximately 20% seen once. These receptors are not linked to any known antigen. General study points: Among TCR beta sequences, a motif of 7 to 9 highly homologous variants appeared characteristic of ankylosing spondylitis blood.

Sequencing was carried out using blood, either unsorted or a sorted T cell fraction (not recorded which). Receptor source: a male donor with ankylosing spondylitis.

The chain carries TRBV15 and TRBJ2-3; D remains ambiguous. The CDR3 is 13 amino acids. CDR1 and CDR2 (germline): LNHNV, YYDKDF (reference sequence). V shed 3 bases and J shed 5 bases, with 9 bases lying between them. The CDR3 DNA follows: TGTGCCACCAGCAGCGAACTCGGAGATACGCAGTATTTT. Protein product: CATSSELGDTQYF.

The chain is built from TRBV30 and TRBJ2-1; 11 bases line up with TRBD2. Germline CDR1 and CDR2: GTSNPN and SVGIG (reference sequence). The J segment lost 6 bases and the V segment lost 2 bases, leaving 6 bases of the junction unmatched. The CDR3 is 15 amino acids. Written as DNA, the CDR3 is TGTGCCTGGAGTATTGTAGCGGGAGGGGTCAATGAGCAGTTCTTC. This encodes CAWSIVAGGVNEQFF.

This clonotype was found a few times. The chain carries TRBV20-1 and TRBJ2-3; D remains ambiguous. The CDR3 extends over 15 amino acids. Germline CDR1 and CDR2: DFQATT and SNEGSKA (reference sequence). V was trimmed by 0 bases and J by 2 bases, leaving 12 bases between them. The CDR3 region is CSARDGVTLTDTQYF. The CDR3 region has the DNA TGCAGTGCTAGAGATGGGGTTACCCTCACAGATACGCAGTATTTT.

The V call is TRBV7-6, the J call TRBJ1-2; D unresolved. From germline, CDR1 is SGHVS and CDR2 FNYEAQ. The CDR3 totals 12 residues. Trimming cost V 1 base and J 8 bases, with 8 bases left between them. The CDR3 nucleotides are TGTGCCAGCAGCTTAGGTGGGGAAGGCTACACCTTC. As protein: CASSLGGEGYTF.

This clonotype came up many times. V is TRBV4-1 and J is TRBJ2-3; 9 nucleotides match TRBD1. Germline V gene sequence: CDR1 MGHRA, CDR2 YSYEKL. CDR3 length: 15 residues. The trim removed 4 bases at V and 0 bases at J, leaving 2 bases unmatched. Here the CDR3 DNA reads TGCGCCAGCAGCCCCGGGACAGGGAGCACAGATACGCAGTATTTT. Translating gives CASSPGTGSTDTQYF.